One sample yielded the 17 T cell receptor beta chains listed below, sequenced in a study of T cell responses to AZD1222 COVID-19 vaccine. This table comes from immunoSEQ multiplex PCR, and its TCRdb copy is limited to in-frame clones, with some not included. The sample lists about 94,000 clones; roughly 90% were seen once. The sequencing here drew on peripheral blood, taken 28 days after the second AZD1222 dose. The source of these receptors is an adult who received the AZD1222 COVID-19 vaccine.

CDR3 in amino acids: CASSSRGGDNEQFF. The CDR3 DNA sequence: TGTGCCAGCAGCTCCCGGGGGGGTGACAATGAGCAGTTCTTC. The V call is TRBV7-2, the J call TRBJ2-1; 8 bases map to TRBD2. Germline CDR1 and CDR2: SGHTA and FQGNSA. Germline trimming cut 4 bases from V and 5 bases from J; bases unmatched to any gene: 4. This CDR3 region has 14 residues.

The chain has TRBV9 and TRBJ2-5; tentative D call: TRBD2 (6 bases). The germline V and J ends were trimmed by 0 bases and 5 bases, with 8 bases remaining between them. The germline CDR1 and CDR2 sequences are SGDLS and YYNGEE. The CDR3 has 13 residues. DNA for the CDR3: TGTGCCAGCAGCGTAGGACTAGGGGAGACCCAGTACTTC. Translating it yields CASSVGLGETQYF. Combining the CDR3 with reference TRBV9 and TRBJ2-5 gives the whole variable domain DSGVTQTPKHLITATGQRVTLRCSPRSGDLSVYWYQQSLDQGLQFLIQYYNGEERAKGNILERFSAQQFPDLHSELNLSSLELGDSALYFCASSVGLGETQYFGPGTRLLVL.

The rearrangement joins TRBV11-2 to TRBJ2-7; the match to TRBD1 covers 8 bases. The CDR3 extends over 15 amino acids. The V gene's germline CDR1 is SGHAT and CDR2 FQNNGV. Trimming took 6 bases from V and 2 from J; bases not matched to a gene: 9. CDR3 residues: CASSLTQGGTYEQYF. CDR3 coding DNA: TGTGCCAGCAGTCTTACACAGGGGGGTACCTACGAGCAGTACTTC.

This sequence joins TRBV7-3 and TRBJ1-1; a possible D gene is TRBD1 (5 bases). Germline CDR1 SGHTA, CDR2 FQGTGA. The V end was cut by 5 bases, the J end by 8 bases, with 15 bases between. This CDR3 contains 13 residues. The CDR3 sequence: CASSHERGREAFF. The CDR3 nucleotides are TGTGCCAGCAGCCACGAAAGGGGCCGCGAAGCTTTCTTT. The variable domain in full, completed from reference TRBV7-3 and TRBJ1-1, reads GAGVSQTPSNKVTEKGKYVELRCDPISGHTALYWYRQSLGQGPEFLIYFQGTGAADDSGLPNDRFFAVRPEGSVSTLKIQRTERGDSAVYLCASSHERGREAFFGQGTRLTVV.

This chain uses TRBV12-3 or TRBV12-4 with TRBJ2-2; D gene uncertain. The CDR3 is 11 amino acids. V shed 8 bases and J shed 6 bases, with 7 bases lying between them. The CDR3 loop is CASRVAGELFF. CDR3 DNA: TGTGCCAGCCGAGTCGCCGGGGAGCTGTTTTTT.

J is TRBJ1-3 and V is TRBV6-6, with D hard to call. The CDR3 has 16 amino acids. Germline assignment: CDR1 MNHNY and CDR2 SVGAGI (reference sequence). V was clipped by 5 bases and J by 2 bases, with 16 bases between them. The CDR3 loop reads CASSRTYGNPGNTIYF. The CDR3 coding sequence is TGTGCCAGCAGTCGAACCTACGGGAATCCTGGAAACACCATATATTTT.

CDR3 bases: TGTGCCACCAGTGATTCAAGGACAGGGAACAATGAGCAGTTCTTC. Amino acids: CATSDSRTGNNEQFF. The J gene is TRBJ2-1, the V gene TRBV24-1, with 8 nucleotides matching TRBD1. Trimming took 2 bases from V and 5 from J; bases not matched to a gene: 4. The germline gives CDR1 KGHDR, CDR2 SFDVKD. The CDR3 extends over 15 amino acids.

The V and J genes are TRBV5-6 and TRBJ1-2, with D maybe TRBD1 (5 bases). There are 14 residues in the CDR3. CDR1 and CDR2 from the germline V gene are SGHDT and YYEEEE. The ends were cut back, 4 bases at V and 0 bases at J, with 10 bases in the middle. CDR3 sequence reads: CASSTGPSNYGYTF. CDR3 bases: TGTGCCAGCAGCACGGGACCTTCTAACTATGGCTACACCTTC. Looking up the rest from reference TRBV5-6 and TRBJ1-2 gives the full variable domain: DAGVTQSPTHLIKTRGQQVTLRCSPKSGHDTVSWYQQALGQGPQFIFQYYEEEERQRGNFPDRFSGHQFPNYSSELNVNALLLGDSALYLCASSTGPSNYGYTFGSGTRLTVV.

The V call is TRBV5-6, the J call TRBJ1-3; possible D gene TRBD1, 6 bases. Trimming took 4 bases from V and 0 from J, leaving 11 bases between them. This CDR3 has 15 residues. Germline CDR1 reads SGHDT; CDR2 reads YYEEEE. CDR3 region: CASSPLDSSGNTIYF. Here the CDR3 DNA reads TGTGCCAGCAGCCCGCTGGACAGCTCTGGAAACACCATATATTTT. Filled out from reference TRBV5-6 and TRBJ1-3, the complete variable domain reads DAGVTQSPTHLIKTRGQQVTLRCSPKSGHDTVSWYQQALGQGPQFIFQYYEEEERQRGNFPDRFSGHQFPNYSSELNVNALLLGDSALYLCASSPLDSSGNTIYFGEGSWLTVV.

The J gene is TRBJ1-1, the V gene TRBV19; D may be TRBD1 (6 bases). CDR3 size: 14 residues. Germline V CDR1 and CDR2: LNHDA, SQIVND (reference sequence). Trimming stripped 5 bases from V and 0 bases from J, with 10 bases between. CDR3 sequence (DNA): TGTGCCAGTAGTTTGACAGGCATGAACACTGAAGCTTTCTTT. Translated: CASSLTGMNTEAFF.

The chain is built from TRBV5-1 and TRBJ2-1, with 7 nucleotides matching TRBD1. This CDR3 is built from 15 residues. From germline, CDR1 is SGHRS and CDR2 YFSETQ. With 4 bases clipped from V and 5 bases from J, the junction kept 9 bases outside the gene matches. Here the CDR3 DNA reads TGCGCCAGCAGCACCTCCGGGACAGCGAACAATGAGCAGTTCTTC. It specifies CASSTSGTANNEQFF.

This CDR3 is CASSEMQGGGQETQYF. CDR3 DNA sequence: TGTGCCAGCAGTGAAATGCAGGGTGGGGGGCAAGAGACCCAGTACTTC. This chain connects TRBV6-1 to TRBJ2-5, with D possibly matching TRBD2 (6 bases). V lost 2 bases, J lost 2 bases, and 15 bases lay in between. Germline V gene sequence: CDR1 MNHNS, CDR2 SASEGT. This CDR3 is built from 16 residues.

The chain couples TRBV25-1 to TRBJ2-2, with a possible D match to TRBD1 (6 bases). CDR1 and CDR2 from the germline V gene are MGHDK and SYGVNS. Deletions cut 8 bases from V and 4 bases from J, with 17 bases between. The CDR3 has 15 residues. CDR3 in amino acids: CASSPRTGFTGELFF. The CDR3 region has the DNA TGTGCCAGCTCCCCCCGCACAGGGTTCACCGGGGAGCTGTTTTTT.

The chain employs TRBV11-2 and TRBJ1-4, with 7 bases aligning to TRBD1. This CDR3 has 15 amino acids. V shed 0 bases and J 5 bases; nucleotides not matched to a gene: 3. Per the germline V gene, CDR1 is SGHAT and CDR2 is FQNNGV. The CDR3 reads CASSLDGDSNEKLFF. CDR3 in DNA: TGTGCCAGCAGCTTAGACGGGGACAGCAATGAAAAACTGTTTTTT. The full variable domain, rest sourced from reference TRBV11-2 and TRBJ1-4, is EAGVAQSPRYKIIEKRQSVAFWCNPISGHATLYWYQQILGQGPKLLIQFQNNGVVDDSQLPKDRFSAERLKGVDSTLKIQPAKLEDSAVYLCASSLDGDSNEKLFFGSGTQLSVL.

V is TRBV30 and J is TRBJ1-1; D gene ambiguous. Trimming shortened V by 4 bases and J by 0 bases, and 9 bases separated the two germline ends. Germline V CDR1 and CDR2: GTSNPN, SVGIG (reference sequence). The CDR3 is 13 residues long. CDR3 region: CAWTFVMNTEAFF. In DNA form, the CDR3 reads TGTGCCTGGACATTCGTCATGAACACTGAAGCTTTCTTT.

CDR3 in DNA: TGTGCCAGCAGCTTAGGAGACAGGGCTAACTATGGCTACACCTTC. Amino acids: CASSLGDRANYGYTF. J is TRBJ1-2 and V is TRBV7-9, with 7 bases matching TRBD1. This CDR3 is 15 amino acids long. With 1 base clipped from V and 0 bases from J, the junction kept 2 bases outside the gene matches. The germline CDR1 and CDR2 sequences are SEHNR and FQNEAQ (reference sequence).

This rearrangement joins TRBV10-1 to TRBJ1-2; 9 nucleotides line up with TRBD1. Germline assignment: CDR1 WNHNN and CDR2 SYGVQD (reference sequence). The CDR3 loop spans 15 amino acids. Trimming removed 0 bases from V and 2 bases from J; junction bases left unmatched: 1. For the CDR3, the DNA is TGCGCCAGCAGTGAGTCAACAGGGGGCAACTATGGCTACACCTTC. This translates into CASSESTGGNYGYTF.